These 6 T cell receptor beta chains originate from one sample sequenced in a study of OX40 agonist ivuxolimab in advanced cancers. Sequenced by immunoSEQ multiplex PCR; TCRdb stores in-frame clones only, minus some. This sample yields roughly 23,000 clones, of which approximately 80% are seen a single time; about 15% belongs to the top ten. The sample in question was CD4+ or CD8+ T cells sorted from blood, obtained in a trial of the OX40 agonist ivuxolimab. The receptors shown here come from an adult with an advanced solid tumor such as melanoma, head and neck, liver or kidney cancer.

The chain links TRBV7-8 to TRBJ2-1; weak D call: TRBD2 (6 bases). Germline V gene sequence: CDR1 SGHVS, CDR2 FQNEAQ. The CDR3 runs 16 residues. V was shortened by 10 bases and J by 8 bases, with 27 bases between the two germline ends. Here the CDR3 reads CATRRGFDVQLDEQFF. The CDR3 DNA reads TGTGCCACCCGACGGGGGTTTGACGTCCAGTTGGATGAGCAGTTCTTC.

This clone was recorded once. The rearrangement links TRBV6-6 to TRBJ2-3; D ambiguous. The CDR3 extends over 15 amino acids. Germline V gives CDR1 MNHNY, CDR2 SVGAGI (reference sequence). V gave up 5 bases and J gave up 0 bases, with 12 bases separating them. The DNA for the CDR3 is TGTGCCAGCAGTGCCAACCCGGGTAGCACAGATACGCAGTATTTT. It is translated as CASSANPGSTDTQYF.

The genes are TRBV21-1 and TRBJ1-5; the DNA was not used to check the table's D call, TRBD1. TRBV21-1 is noted as a pseudogene. This CDR3 has 16 amino acids. CDR3 in amino acids: CASSPRGTDSNQPQHF. CDR3 coding DNA: TGTGCCAGCAGCCCACGGGGGACAGATAGCAATCAGCCCCAGCATTTT.

This chain links TRBV6-5 with TRBJ2-5; no clear D gene. This CDR3 is built from 15 residues. Germline V gene lookup returns CDR1 MNHEY and CDR2 SVGAGI. V was pared by 1 base and J by 1 base, with 10 bases between. The CDR3 is CASSYYRHSQETQYF. DNA for the CDR3: TGTGCCAGCAGTTACTATCGTCACAGCCAAGAGACCCAGTACTTC.

This rearrangement joins TRBV10-3 to TRBJ2-7; D is perhaps TRBD1 (7 bases). The germline gives CDR1 ENHRY, CDR2 SYGVKD. V was pared by 3 bases and J by 1 base, with 16 bases between. The CDR3 loop spans 16 amino acids. The CDR3 loop is CAISDHGQEGSYEQYF. CDR3 bases: TGTGCCATCAGTGACCATGGACAGGAGGGGTCCTACGAGCAGTACTTC.

The chain combines TRBV9 with TRBJ2-3; 9 nucleotides align to TRBD2. CDR3 length: 15 residues. CDR1 SGDLS and CDR2 YYNGEE come from the germline V gene. Germline trimming cut 4 bases from V and 5 bases from J; bases unmatched to any gene: 8. The CDR3 sequence is CASSKRAGGQDTQYF. The CDR3 region has the DNA TGTGCCAGCAGCAAGCGGGCGGGGGGGCAAGATACGCAGTATTTT.